The 6 T cell receptor beta chains below were found in one sample sequenced in a study of yellow fever vaccine responses in identical twins. TCRdb ran MiXCR on the RT-PCR reads and lists one entry per CDR3 protein. The sample contains roughly 2,200 distinct CDR3 sequences, 70% to 85% of which appear only once. Sequences were derived from T cells from blood (PBMCs), unsorted or a sorted subset (not recorded which), sampled before or after yellow fever vaccination (not recorded which). These receptors were collected from a female donor who received the yellow fever vaccine.

This chain connects TRBV12-3 or TRBV12-4 to TRBJ1-6, with D tentatively TRBD1 (6 bases). Trimming removed 3 bases from V and 7 bases from J, with 13 bases in between. CDR3 size: 15 residues. CDR3 nucleotides: TGTGCCAGCAGTTTCCGTAACAGGGAAAATTCACCCCTCCACTTT. Encoded protein: CASSFRNRENSPLHF.

The chain links TRBV12-3 or TRBV12-4 to TRBJ2-1; D may be TRBD2 (6 bases). The ends were cut back, 7 bases at V and 7 bases at J, with 20 bases in the middle. The CDR3 runs to 15 residues. CDR3 region: CASIPRSGSGNEQFF. CDR3 nucleotide sequence: TGTGCCAGCATCCCAAGGTCCGGGAGCGGGAATGAGCAGTTCTTC.

J is TRBJ2-1 and V is TRBV4-1, with TRBD2 identical over 8 bases. J lost 6 bases, V lost 1 base, and 5 bases had no gene match. CDR3 length: 15 residues. Germline CDR1 and CDR2: MGHRA and YSYEKL. The DNA of the CDR3 is TGCGCCAGCAGCCAAGCTGGACTAGCTCCCAATGAGCAGTTCTTC. Translated, it gives CASSQAGLAPNEQFF.

V and J are TRBV6-1 and TRBJ2-1; unclear D gene. Trimming took off 8 bases at V and 7 bases at J, with 6 bases between the two ends. Germline values: CDR1 MNHNS, CDR2 SASEGT. The CDR3 has 10 residues. CDR3 amino acids: CASGNNEQFF. In DNA, the CDR3 is TGTGCCAGCGGGAATAATGAGCAGTTCTTC.

This clonotype came up a few times. The V call is TRBV6-1, the J call TRBJ2-3; 9 positions agree with TRBD2. Per the germline V gene, CDR1 is MNHNS and CDR2 is SASEGT. CDR3 length: 16 residues. J was trimmed by 4 bases and V by 1 base; bases with no gene match: 6. The CDR3 DNA reads TGTGCCAGCAGTGAAGAGGCGGGGGGGCCTGCAGATACGCAGTATTTT. Amino acids: CASSEEAGGPADTQYF.

The count of this clonotype is one. CDR3 in DNA: TGTGCCAGCAGTTTATTCCGAGGGCAGGTCAATCAGCCCCAGCATTTT. Its protein product is CASSLFRGQVNQPQHF. V gene TRBV28 combines with J gene TRBJ1-5, with D unclear. Germline V CDR1 and CDR2: MDHEN, SYDVKM. The germline V and J ends were trimmed by 1 base and 3 bases, with 13 bases remaining between them. This CDR3 comprises 16 residues.